Here is one TCR beta chain with its context. Its antigen is still unknown. The treatment here: around 19 received Ad26.COV2.S at low or high dose, single or two shots; 5 received placebo; per-sample allocation not given. Sampling was done on day 63 after the first vaccine or placebo injection. Donation came from an adult in Boston who was aged 18-55 years. Expression of Wuhan-strain SARS-CoV-2 spike came from the Ad26 vector that formed the vaccine. Data came from immunoSEQ multiplex PCR; TCRdb stores just in-frame clones and leaves some out. The sample holds about 400,000 clones; 89% are singletons and the top ten take under 2%. The entry originates in a study of Ad26.COV2.S vaccination and SARS-CoV-2 variants. General study results and limits: It is possible that the TCR breadth and depth analyses underestimated the total T cell responses.

Sequenced here: peripheral blood, sampled in a trial of Ad26.COV2.S vaccine versus placebo. The sequence derives from a person between 18 and 59 years old who received the Ad26.COV2.S COVID-19 vaccine or a placebo.

The DNA for the CDR3 is TGTGCCTGGACCCGAGCAGTGGACAATGAGCAGTTCTTC. Encoded protein: CAWTRAVDNEQFF. The rearrangement links TRBV30 to TRBJ2-1; D is ambiguous. The CDR3 runs to 13 residues. Germline CDR1 reads GTSNPN; CDR2 reads SVGIG (reference sequence). V dropped 4 bases and J dropped 5 bases, with 12 bases sitting between them.